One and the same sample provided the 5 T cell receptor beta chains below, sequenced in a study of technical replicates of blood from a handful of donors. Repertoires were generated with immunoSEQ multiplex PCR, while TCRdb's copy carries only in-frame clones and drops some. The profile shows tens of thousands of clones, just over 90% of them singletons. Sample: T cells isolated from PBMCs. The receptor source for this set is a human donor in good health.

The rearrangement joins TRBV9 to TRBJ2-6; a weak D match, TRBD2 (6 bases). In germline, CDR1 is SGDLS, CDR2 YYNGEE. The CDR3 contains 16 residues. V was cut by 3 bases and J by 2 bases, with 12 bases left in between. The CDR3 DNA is TGTGCCAGCAGCGGGAGGGTAAGAGCTGGGGCCAACGTCCTGACTTTC. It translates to CASSGRVRAGANVLTF.

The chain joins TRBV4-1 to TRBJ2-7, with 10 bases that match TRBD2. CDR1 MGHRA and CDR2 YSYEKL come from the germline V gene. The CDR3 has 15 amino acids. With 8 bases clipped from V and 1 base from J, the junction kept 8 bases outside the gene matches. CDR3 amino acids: CASGASGSISYEQYF. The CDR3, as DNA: TGCGCCAGCGGGGCTAGCGGGAGCATATCCTACGAGCAGTACTTC.

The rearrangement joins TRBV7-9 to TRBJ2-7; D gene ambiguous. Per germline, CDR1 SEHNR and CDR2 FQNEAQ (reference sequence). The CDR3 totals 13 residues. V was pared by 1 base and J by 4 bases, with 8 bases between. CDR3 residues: CASSLDWLYEQYF. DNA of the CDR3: TGTGCCAGCAGCTTAGATTGGCTTTACGAGCAGTACTTC. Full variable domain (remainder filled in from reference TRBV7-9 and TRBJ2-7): DTGVSQNPRHKITKRGQNVTFRCDPISEHNRLYWYRQTLGQGPEFLTYFQNEAQLEKSRLLSDRFSAERPKGSFSTLEIQRTEQGDSAMYLCASSLDWLYEQYFGPGTRLTVT.

The CDR3, as DNA: TGCGCCAGCAAGAATAGCGGGAGGGCCCCGACAGATACGCAGTATTTT. Protein product: CASKNSGRAPTDTQYF. This chain links TRBV4-1 with TRBJ2-3; 11 positions agree with TRBD2. CDR1 is MGHRA and CDR2 is YSYEKL in the germline V gene. CDR3 length equals 16 residues. Trimming removed 7 bases from V and 3 bases from J; junction bases left unmatched: 9.

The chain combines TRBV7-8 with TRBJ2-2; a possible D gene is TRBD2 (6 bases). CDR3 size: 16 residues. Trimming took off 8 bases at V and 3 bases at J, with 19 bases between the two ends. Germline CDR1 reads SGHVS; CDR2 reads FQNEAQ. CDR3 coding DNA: TGTGCCAGCCCCGGATGGGGGGAACGTCACACCGGGGAGCTGTTTTTT. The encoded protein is CASPGWGERHTGELFF. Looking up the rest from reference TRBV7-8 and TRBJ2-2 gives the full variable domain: GAGVSQSPRYKVAKRGQDVALRCDPISGHVSLFWYQQALGQGPEFLTYFQNEAQLDKSGLPSDRFFAERPEGSVSTLKIQRTQQEDSAVYLCASPGWGERHTGELFFGEGSRLTVL.